A few counts support the clone carrying this T cell receptor (beta chain). What it binds is not known. The isolated RNA, all of it, was reverse transcribed, so expressed TCRB transcripts were what got sequenced. Here immunoSEQ multiplex PCR was the method, and the copy in TCRdb shows in-frame clones only, minus some. The data contain a few hundred thousand clones, roughly a tenth of them seen just once; the ten biggest clones take up approximately 0.6%. The data stem from a study of beta chain features in type 1 diabetes. Study-wide context: Nearly 110,000,000 sorted cells were examined across all samples. Study outcomes and limitations: A moderate, significant TCRB CDR3 shortening appeared in type 1 diabetes across four CD4+ subsets. Within the patient group, naive, central memory and Treg TCRB repertoires appeared more similar to each other than within healthy donors. Any role of HLA type in TCRB rearrangement remained unresolved here.

Trimming took 2 bases from V and 5 from J, leaving 15 bases between them. This CDR3 region has 15 residues. CDR1 is MGHRA, CDR2 YSYEKL, per germline. The chain uses TRBV4-1 and TRBJ1-1; weak D call: TRBD1 (6 bases). The source of this sequence is a man younger than 40 with type 1 diabetes. The sample taken for sequencing was central memory CD4+ T cells from blood. In DNA form, the CDR3 reads TGCGCCAGCAGCCAAAGTTTTACAGGGAGGACTGAAGCTTTCTTT. Its translation is CASSQSFTGRTEAFF.